This TCR beta chain comes out of a study of OX40 agonist ivuxolimab in advanced cancers. Study background: Patients were dosed intravenously with ivuxolimab at 0.01 to 10 mg/kg every 2 weeks. Earlier treatment with anti-PD-1, anti-PD-L1 or anti-CTLA-4 was permitted, and 35% to 40% had received some. Three patients, one with hepatocellular carcinoma and two with cutaneous melanoma, responded partially.

The ends were cut back, 1 base at V and 1 base at J, with 9 bases in the middle. The CDR3 extends over 16 amino acids. The germline CDR1 and CDR2 sequences are SGHRS and YFSETQ. Findings of the study overall: Blood T cells, both CD4+ and CD8+, expanded clonally by week 6 at 0.1 to 3.0 mg/kg.

This clone was recorded once. Its cognate antigen is unknown. TCRdb's copy holds only in-frame clones and misses some; the assay was immunoSEQ multiplex PCR. The repertoire includes 40,000 or so clones, around 89% of them detected once, and 0.5% to 0.65% sits in the top ten. The rearrangement joins TRBV5-1 to TRBJ2-6, with D hard to call. Sequenced material: CD4+ or CD8+ T cells sorted from blood, taken in a trial of the OX40 agonist ivuxolimab. This sequence originates from an adult with an advanced solid tumor such as melanoma, head and neck, liver or kidney cancer. The CDR3 spells CASSLSTVSGANVLTF. The CDR3 nucleotides are TGCGCCAGCAGCTTGAGTACGGTGTCTGGGGCCAACGTCCTGACTTTC.